The 23 T cell receptor beta chains below all came from one sample that was sequenced in a study of blood T cells in healthy people across ages. Alongside a J-beta primer mix, a sample-barcoded 5' primer served in a second PCR lasting about 7 to 11 cycles. TCRdb redid the calling of the 5' RACE reads with MiXCR, one entry per CDR3 protein. The table lists under 800,000 distinct CDR3 sequences, more than 20% of them singletons, with more than 3% in the top ten. The sequenced sample was blood. These receptors originate from a man between 65 and 80 years old in good health.

The J gene is TRBJ2-1, the V gene TRBV5-1; no firm D call. V lost 7 bases and J 4 bases, leaving 12 bases between the germline ends. This CDR3 spans 13 amino acids. Germline CDR1 and CDR2: SGHRS and YFSETQ. DNA for the CDR3: TGCGCCAGCCGCCGCTCGATGTACAATGAGCAGTTCTTC. Protein: CASRRSMYNEQFF.

In this sample, this clonotype turned up a few times. V is TRBV20-1 and J is TRBJ2-1; D gene uncertain. The CDR3 is 15 residues long. Trimming left V 0 bases short and J 2 bases short, with 11 bases between. Germline V gene sequence: CDR1 DFQATT, CDR2 SNEGSKA (reference sequence). This CDR3 reads CSARDRLLPYNEQFF. CDR3 nucleotides: TGCAGTGCTAGAGATCGGTTACTCCCCTACAATGAGCAGTTCTTC.

Notes on this clonotype: A read error may produce the germline difference seen at one junction end. The chain links TRBV27 to TRBJ1-1; maybe TRBD1 (5 bases). Germline CDR1 MNHEY, CDR2 SMNVEV (reference sequence). The CDR3 consists of 16 residues. CDR3 region: CASSFQSTELNTEVFF. CDR3 coding DNA: TGTGCCAGCAGTTTCCAATCGACAGAACTGAACACTGAAGTTTTCTTT.

This clonotype was found a few times. The chain uses TRBV28 and TRBJ2-7; D gene ambiguous. CDR1 is MDHEN, CDR2 SYDVKM, per germline. This CDR3 is 11 amino acids long. Trimming took 10 bases from V and 2 from J, leaving 9 bases between them. CDR3 protein: CAISSTYEQYF. The CDR3 DNA follows: TGTGCCATCTCTTCAACCTACGAGCAGTACTTC.

This chain links TRBV5-1 with TRBJ2-7, with TRBD2 matching over 12 bases. CDR1 and CDR2 (germline): SGHRS, YFSETQ. The CDR3 spans 17 residues. With 4 bases clipped from V and 0 bases from J, the junction kept 8 bases outside the gene matches. The CDR3 DNA reads as TGCGCCAGCAGCGTCGGGACTAGCGGGCCCAGCTCCTACGAGCAGTACTTC. This codes for CASSVGTSGPSSYEQYF.

V usage is TRBV9 and J usage is TRBJ2-5, with 8 bases matching TRBD1. J lost 4 bases, V lost 1 base, and 9 bases had no gene match. The germline V gene has CDR1 SGDLS and CDR2 YYNGEE. The CDR3 has 16 amino acids. CDR3 in DNA: TGTGCCAGCAGCGTACATCCTTCTGACAGGGGAGAGACCCAGTACTTC. Its protein is CASSVHPSDRGETQYF.

This clonotype was observed at least ten times. The chain carries TRBV12-3 or TRBV12-4 and TRBJ2-5, with 10 bases lining up with TRBD2. The CDR3 has 16 residues. Unmatched junction bases numbered 8, after V lost 3 bases and J lost 4 bases. CDR3 bases: TGTGCCAGCAGTTTGGGACTAGCGAGGTCAACAGAGACCCAGTACTTC. Translating it yields CASSLGLARSTETQYF.

This chain links TRBV6-2 or TRBV6-3 with TRBJ2-5; perhaps TRBD2 as D (7 bases). Germline V gene lookup returns CDR1 MNHEY and CDR2 SVGEGT. The ends were cut back, 1 base at V and 2 bases at J, with 14 bases in the middle. The CDR3 is made up of 16 amino acids. The CDR3 sequence is CASSYLPAGQQETQYF. The CDR3 DNA reads as TGTGCCAGCAGTTACTTGCCAGCGGGACAACAAGAGACCCAGTACTTC.

There are a few counts of this clonotype. This chain joins TRBV11-1 and TRBJ2-7; a possible D gene is TRBD2 (7 bases). Germline-derived CDR1 and CDR2 are SGHAT and FQDESV (reference sequence). This CDR3 spans 20 amino acids. V was cut by 2 bases and J by 0 bases, with 26 bases left in between. The CDR3 loop is CASSLSRGGSGKKGSYEQYF. The DNA of the CDR3 is TGTGCCAGCAGCTTATCGAGGGGGGGCAGCGGAAAGAAGGGCTCCTACGAGCAGTACTTC.

This clonotype occurred a few times. V usage is TRBV6-5 and J usage is TRBJ2-6; 9 nucleotides align to TRBD1. The CDR3 loop spans 21 amino acids. J lost 0 bases, V lost 2 bases, and 14 bases had no gene match. Germline CDR1 is MNHEY and CDR2 is SVGAGI. The CDR3 loop reads CASSYDLTGGQSSSGANVLTF. Here the CDR3 DNA reads TGTGCCAGCAGTTACGATCTGACAGGGGGGCAGTCAAGCTCTGGGGCCAACGTCCTGACTTTC.

This chain connects TRBV20-1 to TRBJ2-5; 10 bases line up with TRBD1. The germline V gene encodes CDR1 DFQATT and CDR2 SNEGSKA (reference sequence). Losses at the gene ends were 0 bases for V and 5 bases for J; bases not matched to a gene: 6. This CDR3 spans 15 amino acids. CDR3 region: CSARDDRGRRETQYF. The CDR3 DNA follows: TGCAGTGCTAGAGATGACAGGGGGCGTCGGGAGACCCAGTACTTC.

The chain joins TRBV5-1 to TRBJ2-1; perhaps D is TRBD1 or TRBD2 (5 bases each). The V end was cut by 4 bases, the J end by 6 bases, with 11 bases between. The CDR3 has 13 residues. Germline V gene lookup returns CDR1 SGHRS and CDR2 YFSETQ. CDR3 DNA sequence: TGCGCCAGCAGCCCGGGACCTGGCAATGAGCAGTTCTTC. It is translated as CASSPGPGNEQFF.

This clonotype was found a few times. The J gene is TRBJ2-1, the V gene TRBV20-1, with 8 bases fitting TRBD1. This CDR3 spans 14 amino acids. Trimming cost V 4 bases and J 6 bases; bases outside gene matches: 8. Germline V gene lookup returns CDR1 DFQATT and CDR2 SNEGSKA (reference sequence). CDR3 amino acids: CSATGQGRVNEQFF. The CDR3 DNA is TGCAGTGCTACCGGACAGGGTCGTGTCAATGAGCAGTTCTTC.

Comment on this clonotype: At one end, the junction sequence differs from germline, possibly due to a read error. The chain combines TRBV18 with TRBJ2-1; a weak D match, TRBD1 (5 bases). In germline, CDR1 is KGHSH, CDR2 LQKENI. This CDR3 is built from 16 residues. This CDR3 reads CASSQTRRGSYNEQFF. CDR3 sequence (DNA): TGTGCGAGCTCACAAACGAGAAGGGGCTCCTACAATGAGCAGTTCTTC.

This sequence joins TRBV29-1 and TRBJ2-7, with D unclear. Trimming removed 1 base from V and 7 bases from J, with 8 bases in between. CDR3 size: 11 residues. The germline V gene has CDR1 SQVTM and CDR2 ANQGSEA. Here the CDR3 DNA reads TGCAGCGTTGAAGGGTACGAGGAGCAGTACTTC. It translates to CSVEGYEEQYF.

This clonotype was observed at least ten times. This chain uses TRBV28 with TRBJ2-5; TRBD1 matches 7 bases. The last part of the DNA fits TRBJ2-7 better; the J call may be wrong. CDR1 is MDHEN and CDR2 is SYDVKM in the germline V gene. The CDR3 has 14 residues. CDR3 amino acids: CASRRPGQLYEQYF. DNA of the CDR3: TGTGCCAGCAGACGACCGGGACAGCTATACGAGCAGTACTTC.

CDR3 sequence (DNA): TGCAGTGCTAGAGATGGAAAGGGTGTCAGGGAGACCCAGTACTTC. This codes for CSARDGKGVRETQYF. The chain couples TRBV20-1 to TRBJ2-5; D is uncertain. Germline V gene lookup returns CDR1 DFQATT and CDR2 SNEGSKA (reference sequence). The V end lost 0 bases, the J end lost 5 bases, and 16 bases lay between the germline ends. This CDR3 contains 15 residues.

In its sample, this clonotype was seen many times. The chain carries TRBV5-1 and TRBJ2-7; D is possibly TRBD1 (6 bases). The V gene lost 3 bases and the J gene lost 4 bases, with 8 bases spanning the gap. CDR3 length: 12 residues. Germline V CDR1 and CDR2: SGHRS, YFSETQ. Here the CDR3 reads CASSSGQYEQYF. The CDR3 nucleotides read TGCGCCAGCAGCTCCGGACAGTACGAGCAGTACTTC.

This chain's CDR3 is CASSYSEGLADNEQFF. The CDR3 DNA follows: TGTGCCAGCAGTTACTCTGAGGGACTAGCGGACAATGAGCAGTTCTTC. This chain joins TRBV6-2 or TRBV6-3 and TRBJ2-1; 11 bases fit TRBD2. The ends lost 0 bases at V and 5 bases at J; junction bases unmatched: 3. CDR3 size: 16 residues. Per germline, CDR1 MNHEY and CDR2 SVGEGT.

The CDR3 loop reads CASSYSPSNEQFF. CDR3 nucleotide sequence: TGTGCCAGCAGTTACTCGCCGAGCAATGAGCAGTTCTTC. The chain joins TRBV6-2 or TRBV6-3 to TRBJ2-1, with D unclear. From germline, CDR1 is MNHEY and CDR2 SVGEGT. The length of the CDR3 is 13 residues. V lost 0 bases and J lost 6, with 6 bases in between.

The chain employs TRBV5-1 and TRBJ2-1; 11 nucleotides align to TRBD2. J was trimmed by 9 bases and V by 2 bases; bases with no gene match: 7. The CDR3 has 15 residues. Germline CDR1 reads SGHRS; CDR2 reads YFSETQ. The CDR3 DNA reads as TGCGCCAGCAGCTTTGGGTCTAGCGGGAGGTCTGAGCAGTTCTTC. The encoded protein is CASSFGSSGRSEQFF.

On this clonotype: Relative to the germline gene, one junction end is altered; a read error may explain this. The chain carries TRBV6-5 and TRBJ2-3; D is unclear. There are 13 residues in the CDR3. Germline-derived CDR1 and CDR2 are MNHEY and SVGAGI. DNA for the CDR3: TGTGTCAGCAGTTACTCTGAAGCAGATACGCAGTATTTT. It codes for CVSSYSEADTQYF.

This clonotype occurred a few times. The chain carries TRBV7-6 and TRBJ2-2; TRBD1 matches at 8 bases. The CDR3 consists of 15 residues. Germline-derived CDR1 and CDR2 are SGHVS and FNYEAQ. The V and J ends lost 5 bases and 4 bases, in that order; junction bases with no gene match: 6. CDR3 DNA sequence: TGTGCCAGCAGCGACAGGGGAAGGGGCACCGGGGAGCTGTTTTTT. Its protein product is CASSDRGRGTGELFF. Full variable domain (remainder filled in from reference TRBV7-6 and TRBJ2-2): GAGVSQSPRYKVTKRGQDVALRCDPISGHVSLYWYRQALGQGPEFLTYFNYEAQQDKSGLPNDRFSAERPEGSISTLTIQRTEQRDSAMYRCASSDRGRGTGELFFGEGSRLTVL.